The entry below describes one TCR beta chain. What it binds is not known. The entry originates in a study of blood T cells in healthy people across ages. Study conclusions and caveats: Because donor CMV status was unknown, expanded clonotype changes were possibly confounded. Per-million-T-cell TCR beta diversity fell roughly linearly with age.

For the second PCR, which ran for 7 to 11 cycles, a sample-barcoded 5' primer and a J-beta primer mix were used. TCRdb processed the 5' RACE reads anew with MiXCR; each CDR3 protein has one entry. This table holds about 2 million distinct CDR3 sequences, less than 50% found once. The V gene end was trimmed by 1 base and the J gene end by 1 base; junction bases not matched to a gene: 4. This CDR3 has 17 amino acids. Germline CDR1 reads MNHEY; CDR2 reads SVGEGT. This chain links TRBV6-2 or TRBV6-3 with TRBJ2-5, with 12 bases that match TRBD2. Sequencing was done on a sample of blood. The sequence was obtained from a woman aged 40-49 years in good health. The CDR3 region is CASSYLRTSGVQETQYF. The CDR3 nucleotides are TGTGCCAGCAGTTACTTGAGGACTAGCGGGGTCCAAGAGACCCAGTACTTC.